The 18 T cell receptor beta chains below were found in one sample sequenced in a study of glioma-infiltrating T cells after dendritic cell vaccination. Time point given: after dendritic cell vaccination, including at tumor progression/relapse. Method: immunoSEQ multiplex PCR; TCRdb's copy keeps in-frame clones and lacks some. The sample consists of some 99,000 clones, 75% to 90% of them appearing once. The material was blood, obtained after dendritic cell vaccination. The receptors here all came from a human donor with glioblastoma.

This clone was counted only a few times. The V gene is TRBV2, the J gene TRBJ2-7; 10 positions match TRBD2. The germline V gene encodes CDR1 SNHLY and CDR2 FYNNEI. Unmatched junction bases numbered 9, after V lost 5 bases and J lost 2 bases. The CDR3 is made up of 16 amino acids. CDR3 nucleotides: TGTGCCAGCAGTAAATTCGGGACTAGCGCGCCCTACGAGCAGTACTTC. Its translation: CASSKFGTSAPYEQYF.

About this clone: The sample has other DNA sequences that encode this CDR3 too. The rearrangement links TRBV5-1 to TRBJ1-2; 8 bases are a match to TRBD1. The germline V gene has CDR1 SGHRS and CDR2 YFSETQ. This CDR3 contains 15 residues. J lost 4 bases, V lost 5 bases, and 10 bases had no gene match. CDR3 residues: CASRQGDNPIYGYTF. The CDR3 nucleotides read TGCGCCAGCAGACAGGGGGACAATCCTATCTATGGCTACACCTTC. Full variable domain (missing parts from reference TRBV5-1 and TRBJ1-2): KAGVTQTPRYLIKTRGQQVTLSCSPISGHRSVSWYQQTPGQGLQFLFEYFSETQRNKGNFPGRFSGRQFSNSRSEMNVSTLELGDSALYLCASRQGDNPIYGYTFGSGTRLTVV.

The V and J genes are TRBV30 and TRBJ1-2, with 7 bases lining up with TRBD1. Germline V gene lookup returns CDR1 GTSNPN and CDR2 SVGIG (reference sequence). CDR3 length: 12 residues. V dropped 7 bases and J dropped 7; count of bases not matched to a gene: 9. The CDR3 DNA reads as TGTGCCTCCAACAGGGGTTGGTTTGGCTACACCTTC. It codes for CASNRGWFGYTF.

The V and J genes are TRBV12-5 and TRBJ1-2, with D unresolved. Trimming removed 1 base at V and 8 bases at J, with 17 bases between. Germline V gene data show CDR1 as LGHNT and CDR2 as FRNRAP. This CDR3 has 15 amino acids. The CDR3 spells CASGLATPLKEGYTF. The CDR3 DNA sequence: TGTGCTAGTGGTTTGGCAACGCCCCTGAAGGAGGGCTACACCTTC.

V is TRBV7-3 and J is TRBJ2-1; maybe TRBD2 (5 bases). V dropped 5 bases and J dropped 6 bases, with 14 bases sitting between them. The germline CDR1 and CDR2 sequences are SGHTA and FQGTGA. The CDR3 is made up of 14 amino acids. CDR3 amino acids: CASSPGEPFNEQFF. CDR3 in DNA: TGTGCCAGCAGCCCCGGGGAACCGTTCAATGAGCAGTTCTTC. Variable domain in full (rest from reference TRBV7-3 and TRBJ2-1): GAGVSQTPSNKVTEKGKYVELRCDPISGHTALYWYRQSLGQGPEFLIYFQGTGAADDSGLPNDRFFAVRPEGSVSTLKIQRTERGDSAVYLCASSPGEPFNEQFFGPGTRLTVL.

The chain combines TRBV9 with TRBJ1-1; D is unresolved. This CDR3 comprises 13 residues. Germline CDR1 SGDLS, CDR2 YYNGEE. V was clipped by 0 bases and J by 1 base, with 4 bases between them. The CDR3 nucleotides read TGTGCCAGCAGCGTAGACACGAACACTGAAGCTTTCTTT. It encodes CASSVDTNTEAFF.

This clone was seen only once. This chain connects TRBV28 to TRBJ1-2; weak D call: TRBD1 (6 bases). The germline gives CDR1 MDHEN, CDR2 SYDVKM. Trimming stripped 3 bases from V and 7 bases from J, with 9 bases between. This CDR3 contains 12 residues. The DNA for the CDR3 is TGTGCCAGCAGTTTGGCAGGGGCTGGCTACACCTTC. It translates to CASSLAGAGYTF.

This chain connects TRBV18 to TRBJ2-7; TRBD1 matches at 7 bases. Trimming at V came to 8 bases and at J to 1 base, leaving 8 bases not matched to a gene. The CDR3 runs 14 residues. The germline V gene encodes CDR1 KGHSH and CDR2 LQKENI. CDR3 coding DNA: TGTGCCAGCACCCGGGACAGAGGATCCTACGAGCAGTACTTC. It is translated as CASTRDRGSYEQYF.

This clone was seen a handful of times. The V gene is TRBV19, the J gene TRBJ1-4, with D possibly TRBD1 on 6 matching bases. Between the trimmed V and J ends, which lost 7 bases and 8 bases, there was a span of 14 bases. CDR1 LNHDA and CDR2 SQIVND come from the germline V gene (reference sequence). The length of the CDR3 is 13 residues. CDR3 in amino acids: CASMGTGREKLFF. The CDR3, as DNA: TGTGCCAGTATGGGAACAGGGCGGGAAAAACTGTTTTTT.

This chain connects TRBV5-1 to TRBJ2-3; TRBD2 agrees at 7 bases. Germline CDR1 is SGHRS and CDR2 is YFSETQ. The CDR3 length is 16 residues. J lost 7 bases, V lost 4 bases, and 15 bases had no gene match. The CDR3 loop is CASSQKAGVLGNTQYF. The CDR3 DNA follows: TGCGCCAGCAGCCAAAAGGCGGGAGTCCTGGGGAATACGCAGTATTTT.

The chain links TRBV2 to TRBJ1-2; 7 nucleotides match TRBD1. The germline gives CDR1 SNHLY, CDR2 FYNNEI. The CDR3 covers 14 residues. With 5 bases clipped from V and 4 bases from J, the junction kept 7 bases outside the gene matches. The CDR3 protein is CASSTNRGGYGYTF. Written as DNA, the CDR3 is TGTGCCAGCAGTACCAACAGGGGAGGCTATGGCTACACCTTC.

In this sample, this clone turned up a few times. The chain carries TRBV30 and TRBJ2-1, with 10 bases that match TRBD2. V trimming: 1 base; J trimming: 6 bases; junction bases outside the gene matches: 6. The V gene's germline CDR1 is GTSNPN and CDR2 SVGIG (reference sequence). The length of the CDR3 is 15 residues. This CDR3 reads CAWSGLAGGLNEQFF. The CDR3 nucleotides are TGTGCCTGGAGTGGTTTAGCGGGGGGCCTCAATGAGCAGTTCTTC.

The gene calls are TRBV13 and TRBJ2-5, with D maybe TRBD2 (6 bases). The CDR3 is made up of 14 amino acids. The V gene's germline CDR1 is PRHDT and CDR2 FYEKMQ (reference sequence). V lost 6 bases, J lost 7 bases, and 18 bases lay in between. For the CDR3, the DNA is TGTGCCAGCAGAAGAGGAGGGGCCCAGGGGACCCAGTACTTC. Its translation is CASRRGGAQGTQYF.

The CDR3 nucleotides are TGTGCCAGCAGCCGAAACCCTAGCGGGGGGATCCAAGAGACCCAGTACTTC. Its translation is CASSRNPSGGIQETQYF. The V and J genes are TRBV4-2 and TRBJ2-5; 11 bases align to TRBD2. There are 17 residues in the CDR3. CDR1 and CDR2 from the germline V gene are LGHNA and YNFKEQ. With V trimmed by 4 bases and J by 1 base, 8 bases remained unmatched.

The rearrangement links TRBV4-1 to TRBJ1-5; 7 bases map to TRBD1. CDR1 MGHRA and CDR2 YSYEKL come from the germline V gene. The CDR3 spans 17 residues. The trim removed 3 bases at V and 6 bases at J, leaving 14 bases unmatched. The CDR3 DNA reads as TGCGCCAGCAGCCAGGGGCCGGGACAGACACTTGGTCAGCCCCAGCATTTT. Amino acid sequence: CASSQGPGQTLGQPQHF.

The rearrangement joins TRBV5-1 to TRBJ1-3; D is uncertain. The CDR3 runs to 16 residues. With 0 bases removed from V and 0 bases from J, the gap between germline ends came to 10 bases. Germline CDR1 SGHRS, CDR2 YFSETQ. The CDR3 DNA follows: TGCGCCAGCAGCTTGGCCCCGGGATCCTCTGGAAACACCATATATTTT. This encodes CASSLAPGSSGNTIYF.

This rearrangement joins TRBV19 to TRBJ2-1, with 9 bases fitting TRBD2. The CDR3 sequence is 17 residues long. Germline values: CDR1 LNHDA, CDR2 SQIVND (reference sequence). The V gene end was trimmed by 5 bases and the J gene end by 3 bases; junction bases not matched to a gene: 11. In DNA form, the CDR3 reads TGTGCCAGTAGTCCAGTAACAGCGGGAGGAAACTACAATGAGCAGTTCTTC. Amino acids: CASSPVTAGGNYNEQFF.

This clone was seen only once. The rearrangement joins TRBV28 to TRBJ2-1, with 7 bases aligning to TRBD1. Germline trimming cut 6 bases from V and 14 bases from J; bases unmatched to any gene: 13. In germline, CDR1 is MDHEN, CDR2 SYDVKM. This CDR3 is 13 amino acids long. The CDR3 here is CASSAEPGTEKFF. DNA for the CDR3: TGTGCCAGCAGCGCCGAACCCGGGACAGAGAAGTTCTTC. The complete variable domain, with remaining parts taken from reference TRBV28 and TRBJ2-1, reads DVKVTQSSRYLVKRTGEKVFLECVQDMDHENMFWYRQDPGLGLRLIYFSYDVKMKEKGDIPEGYSVSREKKERFSLILESASTNQTSMYLCASSAEPGTEKFFGPGTRLTVL.